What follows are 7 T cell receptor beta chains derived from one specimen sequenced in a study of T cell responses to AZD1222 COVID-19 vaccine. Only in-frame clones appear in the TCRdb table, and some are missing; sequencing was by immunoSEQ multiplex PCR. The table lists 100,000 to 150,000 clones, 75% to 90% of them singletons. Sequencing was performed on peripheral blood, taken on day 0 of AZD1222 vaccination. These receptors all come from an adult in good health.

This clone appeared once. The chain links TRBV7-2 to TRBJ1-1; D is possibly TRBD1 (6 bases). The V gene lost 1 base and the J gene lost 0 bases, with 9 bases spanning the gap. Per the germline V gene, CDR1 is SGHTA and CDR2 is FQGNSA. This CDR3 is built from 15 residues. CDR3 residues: CASSLGQGMNTEAFF. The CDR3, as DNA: TGTGCCAGCAGCTTAGGGCAGGGGATGAACACTGAAGCTTTCTTT.

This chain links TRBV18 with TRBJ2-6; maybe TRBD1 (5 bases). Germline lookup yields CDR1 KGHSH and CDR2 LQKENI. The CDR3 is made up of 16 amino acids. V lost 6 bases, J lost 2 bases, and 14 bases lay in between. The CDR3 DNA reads TGTGCCAGCTCGGTAGGGGTTCCCCCTGGGGCCAACGTCCTGACTTTC. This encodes CASSVGVPPGANVLTF.

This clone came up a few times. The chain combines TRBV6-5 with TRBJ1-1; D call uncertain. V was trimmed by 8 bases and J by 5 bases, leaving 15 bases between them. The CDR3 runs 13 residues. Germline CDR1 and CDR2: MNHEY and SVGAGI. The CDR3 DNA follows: TGTGCCAGCGCTTGGATGGGAGGGACTGAAGCTTTCTTT. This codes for CASAWMGGTEAFF.

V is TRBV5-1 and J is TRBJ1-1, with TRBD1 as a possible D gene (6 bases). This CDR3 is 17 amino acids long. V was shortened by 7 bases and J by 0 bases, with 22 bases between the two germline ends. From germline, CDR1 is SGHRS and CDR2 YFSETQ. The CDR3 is CASLSSIGGGMNTEAFF. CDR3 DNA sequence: TGCGCCAGCCTAAGTTCTATCGGCGGGGGCATGAACACTGAAGCTTTCTTT.

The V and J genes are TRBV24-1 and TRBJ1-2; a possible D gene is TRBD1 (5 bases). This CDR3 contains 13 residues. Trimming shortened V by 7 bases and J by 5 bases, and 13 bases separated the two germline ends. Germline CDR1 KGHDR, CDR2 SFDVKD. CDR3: CATSVSGGYGYTF. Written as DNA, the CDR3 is TGTGCCACCAGCGTCAGTGGGGGATATGGCTACACCTTC.

In DNA, the CDR3 is TGTGCTAGTGGCCTGACAGGGGCCTTCTCCTACGAGCAGTACTTC. Its translation is CASGLTGAFSYEQYF. The chain employs TRBV12-5 and TRBJ2-7; 8 bases line up with TRBD1. CDR3 length: 15 amino acids. The germline V gene encodes CDR1 LGHNT and CDR2 FRNRAP. V lost 6 bases to trimming and J lost 0 bases; unmatched junction nucleotides: 7. Drawing the rest from reference TRBV12-5 and TRBJ2-7, the complete variable domain is DARVTQTPRHKVTEMGQEVTMRCQPILGHNTVFWYRQTMMQGLELLAYFRNRAPLDDSGMPKDRFSAEMPDATLATLKIQPSEPRDSAVYFCASGLTGAFSYEQYFGPGTRLTVT.

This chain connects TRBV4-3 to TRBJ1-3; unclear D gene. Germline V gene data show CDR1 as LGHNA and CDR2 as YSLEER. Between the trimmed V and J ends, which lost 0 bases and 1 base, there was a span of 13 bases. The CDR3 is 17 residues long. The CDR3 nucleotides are TGCGCCAGCAGCCAAGATAGCGCCCGGGGATCTGGAAACACCATATATTTT. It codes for CASSQDSARGSGNTIYF.